These 21 T cell receptor beta chains were all obtained from the same sample, sequenced in a study of glioma-infiltrating T cells after dendritic cell vaccination. TCRdb's copy holds only in-frame clones and misses some; the assay was immunoSEQ multiplex PCR. The sample yields 99,000 or so clones, around 90% seen once. Specified time point: after dendritic cell vaccination, including at tumor progression/relapse. The starting material was blood, obtained after dendritic cell vaccination. These receptor sequences come from a human donor with glioblastoma.

The chain uses TRBV6-5 and TRBJ2-7; D possibly corresponds to TRBD2 (5 bases). CDR1 and CDR2 (germline): MNHEY, SVGAGI. This CDR3 comprises 14 residues. V was cut by 2 bases and J by 2 bases, with 10 bases left in between. The CDR3 region has the DNA TGTGCCAGCAGTTACCGGGGAAGGGCCTACGAGCAGTACTTC. This gives the protein CASSYRGRAYEQYF.

As to this clone: The same CDR3 is also encoded by other DNA sequences in this sample. V is TRBV2 and J is TRBJ1-2, with 8 bases that match TRBD1. The germline CDR1 and CDR2 sequences are SNHLY and FYNNEI. CDR3 size: 17 residues. V was pared by 2 bases and J by 6 bases, with 14 bases of the junction left unmatched. The CDR3 coding sequence is TGTGCCAGCAGTGAACGACAGGGGAGGTTGAGCAAGGATGGCTACACCTTC. It translates to CASSERQGRLSKDGYTF.

CDR3 DNA sequence: TGTGCCAGTAGTCCTCTTGGCGGGGGCTACAATGAGCAGTTCTTC. This sequence encodes CASSPLGGGYNEQFF. The rearrangement links TRBV19 to TRBJ2-1, with 7 bases lining up with TRBD2. The germline V gene has CDR1 LNHDA and CDR2 SQIVND (reference sequence). Trimming removed 5 bases from V and 3 bases from J; junction bases left unmatched: 7. This CDR3 is built from 15 residues.

The rearrangement uses TRBV5-5 and TRBJ1-2, with D perhaps matching TRBD1 (6 bases). Trimming shortened V by 2 bases and J by 2 bases, and 7 bases separated the two germline ends. This CDR3 spans 13 amino acids. Germline CDR1 and CDR2: SGHKS and YYEKEE (reference sequence). DNA of the CDR3: TGTGCCAGCAGCTTCCAGGGGAACTATGGCTACACCTTC. Translation: CASSFQGNYGYTF.

The chain couples TRBV28 to TRBJ2-3; the match to TRBD1 covers 9 bases. The CDR3 is 15 residues long. Germline CDR1 and CDR2: MDHEN and SYDVKM. V lost 9 bases to trimming and J lost 2 bases; unmatched junction nucleotides: 9. CDR3 region: CASRTGGRFTDTQYF. The CDR3 DNA reads TGTGCCAGTCGAACAGGGGGCAGATTCACAGATACGCAGTATTTT.

The rearrangement links TRBV19 to TRBJ2-3, with 7 nucleotides matching TRBD2. Per the germline V gene, CDR1 is LNHDA and CDR2 is SQIVND (reference sequence). The CDR3 sequence is 15 residues long. V shed 4 bases and J 2 bases; nucleotides not matched to a gene: 6. Here the CDR3 DNA reads TGTGCCAGTAGTACGGGAGCGGGAACCACAGATACGCAGTATTTT. Its translation is CASSTGAGTTDTQYF. Drawing the rest from reference TRBV19 and TRBJ2-3, the complete variable domain is DGGITQSPKYLFRKEGQNVTLSCEQNLNHDAMYWYRQDPGQGLRLIYYSQIVNDFQKGDIAEGYSVSREKKESFPLTVTSAQKNPTAFYLCASSTGAGTTDTQYFGPGTRLTVL.

The V and J genes are TRBV19 and TRBJ1-1; 8 nucleotides match TRBD1. Unmatched junction bases numbered 4, after V lost 6 bases and J lost 4 bases. This CDR3 spans 13 amino acids. Germline CDR1 reads LNHDA; CDR2 reads SQIVND (reference sequence). The CDR3 sequence is CASRTGEGTEAFF. The DNA of the CDR3 is TGTGCCAGTAGGACAGGGGAGGGCACTGAAGCTTTCTTT.

Concerning this clone: The junction differs from germline at one of its ends, possibly a read error. The J gene is TRBJ2-7, the V gene TRBV18, with D unclear. This CDR3 is 13 amino acids long. CDR1 and CDR2 (germline): KGHSH, LQKENI. The CDR3 nucleotides read TGTGCCAGCTCACCACAAGCCCGCGCGGTCGCGGACTTC. It is translated as CASSPQARAVADF.

The V call is TRBV5-1, the J call TRBJ2-2, with 8 positions matching TRBD1. This CDR3 is 16 amino acids long. Germline-derived CDR1 and CDR2 are SGHRS and YFSETQ. J gave up 5 bases and V 0 bases, and 6 bases lay outside the gene matches. The CDR3 loop reads CASSLVTGAITGELFF. The CDR3 DNA is TGCGCCAGCAGCTTGGTGACAGGGGCAATAACCGGGGAGCTGTTTTTT.

The J gene is TRBJ1-4, the V gene TRBV2; D might be TRBD1 (6 bases). The CDR3 length is 14 residues. CDR1 and CDR2 from the germline V gene are SNHLY and FYNNEI. The ends were cut back, 6 bases at V and 7 bases at J, with 15 bases in the middle. The CDR3 is CASSGRSGVEKLFF. The CDR3 DNA reads TGTGCCAGCAGCGGGAGGTCAGGGGTTGAAAAACTGTTTTTT.

Comment on this clone: Other DNA variants within this sample encode the same CDR3. The rearrangement links TRBV5-1 to TRBJ1-2, with TRBD1 as a possible D gene (5 bases). V lost 0 bases, J lost 2 bases, and 8 bases lay in between. The CDR3 runs 14 residues. Germline V CDR1 and CDR2: SGHRS, YFSETQ. The CDR3, as DNA: TGCGCCAGCAGCTTGGCCGGGGGAAACTATGGCTACACCTTC. Amino acids: CASSLAGGNYGYTF.

The gene calls are TRBV6-4 and TRBJ2-5; 7 nucleotides line up with TRBD1. After removal of 3 bases from V and 4 bases from J, the junction contained 5 bases not matched to a gene. The CDR3 has 14 residues. CDR1 and CDR2 (germline): MRHNA, SNTAGT. The CDR3 DNA follows: TGTGCCAGCAGTGAGAGAGCAGGGGGAGAGACCCAGTACTTC. Protein product: CASSERAGGETQYF.

DNA for the CDR3: TGTGCCGCCTGGCGGGGTAGCACAGATACGCAGTATTTT. Translating it yields CAAWRGSTDTQYF. The V gene is TRBV10-3, the J gene TRBJ2-3; maybe TRBD2 (6 bases). With 11 bases removed from V and 0 bases from J, the gap between germline ends came to 12 bases. The germline V gene encodes CDR1 ENHRY and CDR2 SYGVKD. This CDR3 spans 13 amino acids.

The chain employs TRBV5-5 and TRBJ2-1; tentative D call: TRBD2 (6 bases). V gave up 4 bases and J gave up 0 bases, with 14 bases separating them. Per the germline V gene, CDR1 is SGHKS and CDR2 is YYEKEE (reference sequence). CDR3 length equals 16 residues. The CDR3, as DNA: TGTGCCAGCAGCGTCACTAGCACTAGCTCCTACAATGAGCAGTTCTTC. It translates to CASSVTSTSSYNEQFF.

This clone is a singleton in its sample. V gene TRBV29-1 combines with J gene TRBJ1-1; 8 bases map to TRBD1. V was clipped by 3 bases and J by 10 bases; unmatched bases: 13. The CDR3 is 14 residues long. Germline CDR1 and CDR2: SQVTM and ANQGSEA. CDR3 coding DNA: TGCAGCGTTGAGTCCCGGACAGGGTCTATCCGAGCTTTCTTT. It codes for CSVESRTGSIRAFF.

The gene calls are TRBV10-2 and TRBJ2-5, with TRBD1 matching 7 bases. V gave up 5 bases and J gave up 7 bases; unmatched junction bases: 7. Germline V gene data show CDR1 as WSHSY and CDR2 as SAAADI. The CDR3 spans 13 residues. The DNA of the CDR3 is TGCGCCAGCAGTATCGCAGACAGGGTGACCCAGTACTTC. It is translated as CASSIADRVTQYF.

The chain is built from TRBV12-5 and TRBJ2-1, with 13 bases that match TRBD2. Per the germline V gene, CDR1 is LGHNT and CDR2 is FRNRAP. V trimming: 5 bases; J trimming: 9 bases; junction bases outside the gene matches: 4. The CDR3 covers 14 residues. CDR3 DNA: TGTGCTAGTGGTCGGACTAGCGGGAGAGGTGAGCAGTTCTTC. Amino acids: CASGRTSGRGEQFF.

This sequence joins TRBV13 and TRBJ1-2, with a weak D call TRBD1 (5 bases). Germline V lookup: CDR1 PRHDT, CDR2 FYEKMQ (reference sequence). CDR3 length: 15 amino acids. The V gene lost 2 bases and the J gene lost 0 bases, with 10 bases spanning the gap. The CDR3 sequence is CASSLQGDSNYGYTF. The CDR3 coding sequence is TGTGCCAGCAGCTTACAAGGGGATTCTAACTATGGCTACACCTTC.

The CDR3 nucleotides are TGTGCCAGCAGGGTTAGCGGGAGGCCACAAGAGACCCAGTACTTC. Its protein is CASRVSGRPQETQYF. The genes are TRBV6-1 and TRBJ2-5; TRBD2 matches at 10 bases. CDR1 MNHNS and CDR2 SASEGT come from the germline V gene. The trim removed 6 bases at V and 2 bases at J, leaving 6 bases unmatched. The CDR3 has 15 amino acids.

Concerning this clone itself: This may arise from a read error, as a much more abundant clone is one base away. The rearrangement uses TRBV6-5 and TRBJ1-1, with D perhaps matching TRBD1 (6 bases). CDR1 is MNHEY and CDR2 is SVGAGI in the germline V gene. Trimming cost V 2 bases and J 1 base, with 8 bases left between them. The CDR3 runs 14 residues. The CDR3 coding sequence is TGTGCCAGCAGTTACGGGACAAGGAACACTGAAGCTTTCTTT. Amino acids: CASSYGTRNTEAFF.

This clone was seen a few times. The CDR3 protein is CASSAQTSGRPYEQYF. CDR3 sequence (DNA): TGTGCCAGCAGCGCCCAGACTAGCGGGAGGCCCTACGAGCAGTACTTC. This rearrangement joins TRBV13 to TRBJ2-7; TRBD2 matches 13 bases. V gave up 5 bases and J gave up 2 bases; unmatched junction bases: 6. The CDR3 loop spans 16 amino acids. Looked up from germline, CDR1 is PRHDT and CDR2 is FYEKMQ (reference sequence).